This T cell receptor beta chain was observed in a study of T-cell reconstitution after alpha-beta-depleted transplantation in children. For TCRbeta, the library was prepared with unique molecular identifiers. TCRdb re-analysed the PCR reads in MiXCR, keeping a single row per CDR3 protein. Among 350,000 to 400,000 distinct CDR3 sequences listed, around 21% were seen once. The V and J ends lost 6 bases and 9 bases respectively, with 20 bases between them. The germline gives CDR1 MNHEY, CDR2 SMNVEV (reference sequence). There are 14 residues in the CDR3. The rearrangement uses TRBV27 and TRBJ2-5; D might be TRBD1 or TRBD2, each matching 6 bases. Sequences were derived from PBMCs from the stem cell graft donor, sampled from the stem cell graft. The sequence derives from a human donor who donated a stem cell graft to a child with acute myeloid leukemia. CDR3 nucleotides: TGTGCCAGCAGGAACGGAGGGGGGCAAGGGGCCCAGTACTTC. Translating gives CASRNGGGQGAQYF.